These 32 T cell receptor beta chains were sequenced from one sample in a study of T cell responses to AZD1222 COVID-19 vaccine. The repertoire was sequenced with immunoSEQ multiplex PCR; TCRdb's copy has only in-frame clones and lacks some. The sample records 95,000 to 100,000 clones, 70% to 90% being singletons. This specimen was peripheral blood, taken 28 days after the second AZD1222 dose. Receptor source: an adult who received the AZD1222 COVID-19 vaccine.

CDR3 nucleotide sequence: TGTGCCACCAGCAGAGATTTAGGCATCTCGGCCTACAATGAGCAGTTCTTC. This gives the protein CATSRDLGISAYNEQFF. The V call is TRBV15, the J call TRBJ2-1, with no clear D. The CDR3 sequence is 17 residues long. The V end was cut by 0 bases, the J end by 2 bases, with 14 bases between. Germline CDR1 LNHNV, CDR2 YYDKDF (reference sequence).

The chain couples TRBV28 to TRBJ2-5; 8 positions agree with TRBD1. Germline-derived CDR1 and CDR2 are MDHEN and SYDVKM. The CDR3 length is 14 residues. The trim removed 5 bases at V and 4 bases at J, leaving 6 bases unmatched. This chain's CDR3 is CASSPLDRGETQYF. In DNA form, the CDR3 reads TGTGCCAGCAGTCCCCTAGACAGGGGAGAGACCCAGTACTTC. The full variable domain, with the rest looked up from reference TRBV28 and TRBJ2-5, is DVKVTQSSRYLVKRTGEKVFLECVQDMDHENMFWYRQDPGLGLRLIYFSYDVKMKEKGDIPEGYSVSREKKERFSLILESASTNQTSMYLCASSPLDRGETQYFGPGTRLLVL.

The chain combines TRBV21-1 with TRBJ2-3. TRBV21-1 represents a pseudogene. This CDR3 region has 12 residues. CDR3 amino acids: CASSKDTDTQYF. The DNA of the CDR3 is TGTGCCAGCAGCAAAGACACAGATACGCAGTATTTT.

This rearrangement joins TRBV7-6 to TRBJ2-7; 8 bases align to TRBD1. Per the germline V gene, CDR1 is SGHVS and CDR2 is FNYEAQ. This CDR3 spans 15 amino acids. The J segment lost 3 bases and the V segment lost 5 bases, leaving 9 bases of the junction unmatched. The CDR3 nucleotides are TGTGCCAGCAGCCTCGACAGGGGCCGAATCTACGAGCAGTACTTC. Translated: CASSLDRGRIYEQYF.

This chain joins TRBV30 and TRBJ1-2; weak D call: TRBD1 (6 bases). CDR1 is GTSNPN and CDR2 is SVGIG in the germline V gene (reference sequence). The germline V and J ends were trimmed by 3 bases and 6 bases, with 14 bases remaining between them. This CDR3 comprises 13 residues. CDR3 DNA sequence: TGTGCCTGGAGGGACAGCCCTAGCGATGGCTACACCTTC. Translated: CAWRDSPSDGYTF.

This sequence joins TRBV6-5 and TRBJ1-5; TRBD1 aligns across 10 bases. Per the germline V gene, CDR1 is MNHEY and CDR2 is SVGAGI. CDR3 length: 15 amino acids. J was trimmed by 2 bases and V by 6 bases; bases with no gene match: 4. The CDR3 is CASSPGTGGNQPQHF. The CDR3 nucleotides are TGTGCCAGCAGCCCCGGGACAGGGGGCAATCAGCCCCAGCATTTT.

The chain has TRBV5-1 and TRBJ1-3, with D perhaps TRBD1 (5 bases). The CDR3 has 16 residues. Trimming stripped 3 bases from V and 0 bases from J, with 13 bases between. Germline CDR1 is SGHRS and CDR2 is YFSETQ. The CDR3 loop is CASSSVGGGSGNTIYF. DNA of the CDR3: TGCGCCAGCAGCTCCGTGGGGGGTGGCTCTGGAAACACCATATATTTT.

J is TRBJ1-1 and V is TRBV7-9; 7 positions match TRBD1. The V gene's germline CDR1 is SEHNR and CDR2 FQNEAQ (reference sequence). J was trimmed by 12 bases and V by 1 base; bases with no gene match: 5. The CDR3 is 12 amino acids. The CDR3 loop is CASSLERGRSFF. The CDR3 nucleotides are TGTGCCAGCAGCTTAGAGAGGGGGCGGTCTTTCTTT. The complete variable domain, with remaining parts taken from reference TRBV7-9 and TRBJ1-1, reads DTGVSQNPRHKITKRGQNVTFRCDPISEHNRLYWYRQTLGQGPEFLTYFQNEAQLEKSRLLSDRFSAERPKGSFSTLEIQRTEQGDSAMYLCASSLERGRSFFGQGTRLTVV.

This rearrangement joins TRBV29-1 to TRBJ1-2, with TRBD1 matching over 8 bases. V dropped 4 bases and J dropped 5; count of bases not matched to a gene: 6. The CDR3 runs to 13 residues. From germline, CDR1 is SQVTM and CDR2 ANQGSEA. CDR3 sequence (DNA): TGCAGCGTTGGGCTAGGGACAGGATATGGCTACACCTTC. This encodes CSVGLGTGYGYTF.

The V call is TRBV6-1, the J call TRBJ2-5, with D possibly matching TRBD2 (5 bases). V shed 2 bases and J shed 4 bases, with 11 bases lying between them. The CDR3 extends over 14 amino acids. CDR1 is MNHNS, CDR2 SASEGT, per germline. DNA of the CDR3: TGTGCCAGCAGTGAATTTAGCGCCAGAGAGACCCAGTACTTC. This sequence encodes CASSEFSARETQYF.

Only a few counts were recorded for this clone. The rearrangement links TRBV3-1 (or the pseudogene TRBV3-2) to TRBJ2-5, with TRBD2 as a possible D gene (6 bases). CDR3 length equals 14 residues. Between the trimmed V and J ends, which lost 3 bases and 3 bases, there was a span of 11 bases. Germline V gene sequence: CDR1 LGHDT, CDR2 YNNKEL (reference sequence). The CDR3 bases are TGTGCCAGCAGCCATGGGACTCCTAAAGAGACCCAGTACTTC. It yields the protein CASSHGTPKETQYF.

This rearrangement joins TRBV14 to TRBJ1-1; 7 bases are a match to TRBD1. Germline V gives CDR1 SGHDN, CDR2 FVKESK. The CDR3 is made up of 13 amino acids. Trimming cost V 2 bases and J 4 bases; bases outside gene matches: 1. The CDR3 nucleotides read TGTGCCAGCAGCCAATGGGACAGCACTGAAGCTTTCTTT. Translated, it gives CASSQWDSTEAFF.

The chain couples TRBV6-4 to TRBJ2-6; 7 bases are shared with TRBD1. In germline, CDR1 is MRHNA, CDR2 SNTAGT. Trimming removed 2 bases from V and 1 base from J; junction bases left unmatched: 5. The CDR3 is 17 residues long. The CDR3, as DNA: TGTGCCAGCAGTGACAGACAGGGTGGGTCTGGGGCCAACGTCCTGACTTTC. Residues: CASSDRQGGSGANVLTF.

This clone showed up just once. This rearrangement joins TRBV4-1 to TRBJ1-1; D is ambiguous. Germline CDR1 MGHRA, CDR2 YSYEKL. This CDR3 spans 15 amino acids. Trimming took 0 bases from V and 8 from J, leaving 16 bases between them. Written as DNA, the CDR3 is TGCGCCAGCAGCCAAGATGCGGGTACGGGAGAAGAAGCTTTCTTT. Translation: CASSQDAGTGEEAFF.

This sequence joins TRBV25-1 and TRBJ1-6, with D unresolved. Germline lookup yields CDR1 MGHDK and CDR2 SYGVNS. The CDR3 is made up of 18 amino acids. V lost 1 base, J lost 0 bases, and 13 bases lay in between. CDR3 bases: TGTGCCAGCAGTGAATTTAGCAAATCCCGCTCCTATAATTCACCCCTCCACTTT. Translating it yields CASSEFSKSRSYNSPLHF. Based on the CDR3 plus reference TRBV25-1 and TRBJ1-6, the full variable domain is EADIYQTPRYLVIGTGKKITLECSQTMGHDKMYWYQQDPGMELHLIHYSYGVNSTEKGDLSSESTVSRIRTEHFPLTLESARPSHTSQYLCASSEFSKSRSYNSPLHFGNGTRLTVT.

The V call is TRBV15, the J call TRBJ1-1; D gene uncertain. The germline V and J ends were trimmed by 11 bases and 1 base, with 14 bases remaining between them. Germline V CDR1 and CDR2: LNHNV, YYDKDF (reference sequence). This CDR3 is 13 amino acids long. As DNA, the CDR3 is TGTGCCTCCAAGTCAGGAGGGAACACTGAAGCTTTCTTT. Protein: CASKSGGNTEAFF.

This chain uses TRBV7-2 with TRBJ2-5; perhaps D is TRBD1 or TRBD2 (5 bases each). There are 17 residues in the CDR3. From germline, CDR1 is SGHTA and CDR2 FQGNSA. Trimming took off 3 bases at V and 2 bases at J, with 19 bases between the two ends. The CDR3 coding sequence is TGTGCCAGCAGCTTCCCCTTCCTCGGGGCGGAACAAGAGACCCAGTACTTC. Its translation: CASSFPFLGAEQETQYF.

This chain links TRBV5-4 with TRBJ2-2, with 9 bases aligning to TRBD2. The length of the CDR3 is 16 residues. CDR1 and CDR2 (germline): SGHNT, YYREEE (reference sequence). V dropped 4 bases and J dropped 2; count of bases not matched to a gene: 6. This CDR3 is CASSPIAGENTGELFF. CDR3 nucleotides: TGTGCCAGCAGCCCAATAGCGGGAGAAAACACCGGGGAGCTGTTTTTT.

The rearrangement joins TRBV5-1 to TRBJ2-7; D is perhaps TRBD1 (5 bases). There are 13 residues in the CDR3. CDR1 is SGHRS and CDR2 is YFSETQ in the germline V gene. Trimming took off 4 bases at V and 4 bases at J, with 12 bases between the two ends. The CDR3 region has the DNA TGCGCCAGCAGCCTCGGACACTCTTACGAGCAGTACTTC. Residues: CASSLGHSYEQYF.

V is TRBV30 and J is TRBJ1-1, with D possibly TRBD1 on 5 matching bases. The ends were cut back, 3 bases at V and 11 bases at J, with 13 bases in the middle. This CDR3 is built from 11 residues. Germline V gene lookup returns CDR1 GTSNPN and CDR2 SVGIG (reference sequence). As DNA, the CDR3 is TGTGCCTGGAGCCCAGGGTTATCGGCTTTCTTT. Translation: CAWSPGLSAFF.

The chain has TRBV27 and TRBJ2-7, with D tentatively TRBD1 (5 bases). The length of the CDR3 is 15 residues. Germline-derived CDR1 and CDR2 are MNHEY and SMNVEV (reference sequence). With 6 bases removed from V and 2 bases from J, the gap between germline ends came to 17 bases. Here the CDR3 DNA reads TGTGCCAGCAGCCCCAGGACACCGAAAGCCTACGAGCAGTACTTC. It specifies CASSPRTPKAYEQYF.

The chain combines TRBV5-4 with TRBJ1-1; tentatively, D is TRBD1 (5 bases). V was cut by 4 bases and J by 0 bases, with 13 bases left in between. The CDR3 loop spans 15 amino acids. CDR1 is SGHNT and CDR2 is YYREEE in the germline V gene (reference sequence). Written as DNA, the CDR3 is TGTGCCAGCAGCCTACCCGGGACGGTGAACACTGAAGCTTTCTTT. Protein product: CASSLPGTVNTEAFF.

The CDR3: CASSPGDTITDTQYF. CDR3 nucleotide sequence: TGTGCCAGCAGTCCAGGGGATACGATCACAGATACGCAGTATTTT. This chain joins TRBV11-3 and TRBJ2-3; D may be TRBD1 (6 bases). The ends were cut back, 6 bases at V and 2 bases at J, with 15 bases in the middle. The CDR3 sequence is 15 residues long. The V gene's germline CDR1 is SGHNT and CDR2 YENEEA.

This clone was seen only a few times. The chain joins TRBV27 to TRBJ1-5; D remains ambiguous. CDR3 length equals 11 residues. Trimming cost V 8 bases and J 5 bases, with 7 bases left between them. CDR1 is MNHEY, CDR2 SMNVEV, per germline (reference sequence). The CDR3 region is CASGSYQPQHF. In DNA, the CDR3 is TGTGCCAGCGGATCATATCAGCCCCAGCATTTT.

This chain connects TRBV7-3 to TRBJ2-1; weak D call: TRBD2 (6 bases). CDR3 length equals 14 residues. The V and J ends lost 5 bases and 5 bases respectively, with 13 bases between them. In germline, CDR1 is SGHTA, CDR2 FQGTGA. CDR3 residues: CASSLSGTHNEQFF. The CDR3 nucleotides read TGTGCCAGCAGCCTTAGCGGTACTCACAATGAGCAGTTCTTC.

This clone was recorded a few times. The CDR3 DNA sequence: TGTGCCAGCAGGAGGTGGGGCCGGAGGGAGTACTTC. Translated, it gives CASRRWGRREYF. The chain recombines TRBV12-3 or TRBV12-4 with TRBJ2-7, with D perhaps matching TRBD2 (6 bases). Trimming left V 6 bases short and J 11 bases short, with 17 bases between. This CDR3 comprises 12 residues.

This clone was detected only a few times. This chain uses TRBV6-5 with TRBJ2-3; D is ambiguous. The CDR3 has 13 residues. Looked up from germline, CDR1 is MNHEY and CDR2 is SVGAGI. V was trimmed by 2 bases and J by 3 bases, leaving 6 bases between them. In nucleotides, the CDR3 is TGTGCCAGCAGTTACCGTATGACAGATACGCAGTATTTT. It encodes CASSYRMTDTQYF.

This chain links TRBV7-9 with TRBJ1-2, with D hard to call. The germline V gene encodes CDR1 SEHNR and CDR2 FQNEAQ (reference sequence). V was pared by 0 bases and J by 2 bases, with 7 bases between. The CDR3 runs to 14 residues. The CDR3 protein is CASSLAFENYGYTF. Here the CDR3 DNA reads TGTGCCAGCAGCTTAGCATTCGAGAACTATGGCTACACCTTC.

The chain employs TRBV28 and TRBJ1-4, with 8 bases matching TRBD1. The CDR3 consists of 14 residues. Trimming took 7 bases from V and 1 from J; bases not matched to a gene: 2. CDR1 is MDHEN and CDR2 is SYDVKM in the germline V gene. DNA of the CDR3: TGTGCCAGCACACAGGGGGGAACTAATGAAAAACTGTTTTTT. This sequence encodes CASTQGGTNEKLFF. Together with reference TRBV28 and TRBJ1-4, the CDR3 gives the full variable domain: DVKVTQSSRYLVKRTGEKVFLECVQDMDHENMFWYRQDPGLGLRLIYFSYDVKMKEKGDIPEGYSVSREKKERFSLILESASTNQTSMYLCASTQGGTNEKLFFGSGTQLSVL.

This clone was counted a single time. The genes are TRBV5-1 and TRBJ2-7; the match to TRBD1 covers 12 bases. Germline assignment: CDR1 SGHRS and CDR2 YFSETQ. V shed 4 bases and J 5 bases; nucleotides not matched to a gene: 7. The CDR3 is 15 residues long. CDR3 sequence (DNA): TGCGCCAGCAGCCCCCCGGGACAGGGGGCTCACGAGCAGTACTTC. This translates into CASSPPGQGAHEQYF.

The chain is built from TRBV27 and TRBJ2-2; 7 positions agree with TRBD1. The germline gives CDR1 MNHEY, CDR2 SMNVEV (reference sequence). Unmatched junction bases numbered 7, after V lost 7 bases and J lost 5 bases. CDR3 length: 14 amino acids. The CDR3 protein is CASNHRGLTGELFF. The CDR3 coding sequence is TGTGCCAGCAATCACAGGGGATTGACCGGGGAGCTGTTTTTT.

This clone appeared a single time. J is TRBJ2-7 and V is TRBV2; D is possibly TRBD1 or TRBD2 (6 bases each). Germline CDR1 reads SNHLY; CDR2 reads FYNNEI. This CDR3 is built from 14 residues. The germline V and J ends were trimmed by 6 bases and 2 bases, with 14 bases remaining between them. The CDR3 region is CASSAGGRAYEQYF. The CDR3 region has the DNA TGTGCCAGCAGCGCCGGGGGCAGAGCCTACGAGCAGTACTTC.